This entry lists 32 T cell receptor beta chains sequenced from one sample in a study of control samples from healthy donors and cancer patients (TCRdb year 2020). Receptor libraries were prepared by the immunoSEQ multiplex PCR assay. As stored in TCRdb, this immuneACCESS dataset retains in-frame rearrangements with V and J assigned. A fraction of the clones does not appear; measured against another copy, unresolved V genes explain less than half of the discrepancy, and the remainder lacks a known reason. This sample holds over 85,000 clones; more than 75% were observed only once. The ten largest account for about 3.9% of the sample. The sequenced sample was PBMCs. The receptors shown here come from a woman aged 55 to 70 with lung cancer.

This chain uses TRBV30 with TRBJ1-3; TRBD1 might be the D (5 bases). This CDR3 spans 14 amino acids. V was cut by 5 bases and J by 4 bases, with 15 bases left in between. CDR1 and CDR2 from the germline V gene are GTSNPN and SVGIG (reference sequence). CDR3 in amino acids: CAWVSGAGGNTIYF. The CDR3 region has the DNA TGTGCCTGGGTTTCCGGGGCGGGAGGAAACACCATATATTTT.

The J gene is TRBJ1-1, the V gene TRBV6-6; D call uncertain. The CDR3 runs to 15 residues. CDR1 and CDR2 (germline): MNHNY, SVGAGI (reference sequence). V was cut by 6 bases and J by 10 bases, with 24 bases left in between. The CDR3 spells CASSETQGPPVGAFF. The CDR3 nucleotides are TGTGCCAGCAGCGAAACACAAGGGCCCCCTGTAGGAGCTTTCTTT.

The rearrangement uses TRBV19 and TRBJ1-2, with TRBD1 as a possible D gene (5 bases). Germline V gene data show CDR1 as LNHDA and CDR2 as SQIVND (reference sequence). The CDR3 consists of 14 residues. V lost 5 bases to trimming and J lost 0 bases, with 10 bases between them. In DNA, the CDR3 is TGTGCCAGTAGTGCCGGGACTCCTAACTATGGCTACACCTTC. Translated, it gives CASSAGTPNYGYTF.

The rearrangement links TRBV2 to TRBJ1-6; 7 positions agree with TRBD1. The CDR3 runs 15 residues. CDR1 and CDR2 (germline): SNHLY, FYNNEI. V shed 4 bases and J 6 bases; nucleotides not matched to a gene: 6. CDR3 sequence: CASSALTGTNSPLHF. The CDR3 DNA follows: TGTGCCAGCAGTGCCCTGACAGGGACTAATTCACCCCTCCACTTT.

This clone occurred a few times. This chain's CDR3 is CASSLGDYSNQPQHF. As DNA, the CDR3 is TGCGCCAGCAGCTTGGGAGATTATAGCAATCAGCCCCAGCATTTT. The chain links TRBV5-1 to TRBJ1-5, with D hard to call. Trimming left V 0 bases short and J 0 bases short, with 7 bases between. Per the germline V gene, CDR1 is SGHRS and CDR2 is YFSETQ. This CDR3 comprises 15 residues.

This clone was picked up one time. Here the CDR3 reads CASSLSQEETQYF. In DNA, the CDR3 is TGTGCCAGCAGCTTATCCCAGGAAGAGACCCAGTACTTC. V and J are TRBV11-2 and TRBJ2-5; D not certain. Germline V CDR1 and CDR2: SGHAT, FQNNGV. CDR3 length: 13 amino acids. V gave up 2 bases and J gave up 3 bases, with 7 bases separating them.

Comments on this clone: One end of the junction fails to match germline, which may point to a read error. The genes are TRBV7-7 and TRBJ2-5, with 13 nucleotides matching TRBD2. Germline CDR1 and CDR2: SSHAT and FNYEAQ (reference sequence). CDR3 length equals 15 residues. CDR3 protein: CASSTRLAGGETQYF. CDR3 in DNA: TGTGCTAGCAGCACCCGACTAGCGGGGGGCGAGACCCAGTACTTC. The complete variable domain, with remaining parts taken from reference TRBV7-7 and TRBJ2-5, reads GAGVSQSPRYKVTKRGQDVTLRCDPISSHATLYWYQQALGQGPEFLTYFNYEAQPDKSGLPSDRFSAERPEGSISTLTIQRTEQRDSAMYRCASSTRLAGGETQYFGPGTRLLVL.

The rearrangement joins TRBV6-1 to TRBJ2-5; D gene unclear. CDR3 length equals 12 residues. Germline loops: CDR1 MNHNS, CDR2 SASEGT. Trimming took 3 bases from V and 4 from J, leaving 6 bases between them. The DNA of the CDR3 is TGTGCCAGCAGTGAGAGTAGAGAGACCCAGTACTTC. Its protein product is CASSESRETQYF.

J is TRBJ1-2 and V is TRBV2, with TRBD1 matching 10 bases. Germline lookup yields CDR1 SNHLY and CDR2 FYNNEI. The V and J ends lost 6 bases and 7 bases, in that order; junction bases with no gene match: 2. The CDR3 consists of 12 residues. CDR3 bases: TGTGCCAGCAGGGGGGACAGGGGTGGCTACACCTTC. It encodes CASRGDRGGYTF.

This clone was recorded only once. V is TRBV3-1 (or the pseudogene TRBV3-2) and J is TRBJ1-2; D may be TRBD1 (5 bases). From germline, CDR1 is LGHDT and CDR2 YNNKEL (reference sequence). V gave up 4 bases and J gave up 8 bases, with 17 bases separating them. The CDR3 is made up of 14 amino acids. The CDR3 spells CASSPGTPRRGYTF. The CDR3 region has the DNA TGTGCCAGCAGCCCGGGGACTCCCAGGAGGGGCTACACCTTC.

The chain recombines TRBV9 with TRBJ2-1, with D perhaps assigned TRBD1 or TRBD2 (5 bases each). Trimming shortened V by 3 bases and J by 8 bases, and 18 bases separated the two germline ends. The germline V gene has CDR1 SGDLS and CDR2 YYNGEE. The CDR3 contains 15 residues. The CDR3 bases are TGTGCCAGCAGCGCCGATCCGGGACCGGTCGATGAGCAGTTCTTC. This sequence encodes CASSADPGPVDEQFF.

The chain employs TRBV18 and TRBJ1-1; D perhaps matches TRBD1 (6 bases). Germline loops: CDR1 KGHSH, CDR2 LQKENI. Trimming left V 3 bases short and J 3 bases short, with 8 bases between. CDR3 length: 13 residues. The CDR3 here is CASSPRGDTEAFF. The CDR3 DNA reads as TGTGCCAGCTCACCGAGGGGGGACACTGAAGCTTTCTTT. Drawing the rest from reference TRBV18 and TRBJ1-1, the complete variable domain is NAGVMQNPRHLVRRRGQEARLRCSPMKGHSHVYWYRQLPEEGLKFMVYLQKENIIDESGMPKERFSAEFPKEGPSILRIQQVVRGDSAAYFCASSPRGDTEAFFGQGTRLTVV.

The chain recombines TRBV6-2 or TRBV6-3 with TRBJ2-7; the match to TRBD2 covers 11 bases. The V gene's germline CDR1 is MNHEY and CDR2 SVGEGT. Unmatched junction bases numbered 3, after V lost 2 bases and J lost 3 bases. This CDR3 is 15 amino acids long. CDR3 residues: CASSYRLAGSYEQYF. DNA for the CDR3: TGTGCCAGCAGTTACCGACTAGCGGGAAGCTACGAGCAGTACTTC.

The chain joins TRBV29-1 to TRBJ2-1; 10 bases match TRBD1. This CDR3 has 16 residues. The V gene's germline CDR1 is SQVTM and CDR2 ANQGSEA. The junction had 4 bases not matched to a gene; V was cut back by 0 bases and J by 2 bases. The CDR3: CSVEDPGTGAYNEQFF. In nucleotides, the CDR3 is TGCAGCGTTGAAGATCCCGGGACAGGGGCCTACAATGAGCAGTTCTTC.

The genes are TRBV5-8 and TRBJ1-1; D uncertain. This CDR3 spans 15 amino acids. CDR1 and CDR2 from the germline V gene are SGHTS and YDEGEE. Trimming removed 2 bases at V and 0 bases at J, with 11 bases between. The CDR3 reads CASSLYSTMNTEAFF. The CDR3 DNA is TGTGCCAGCAGCTTATACAGTACCATGAACACTGAAGCTTTCTTT.

The V gene is TRBV6-5, the J gene TRBJ1-2; D ambiguous. With 3 bases removed from V and 0 bases from J, the gap between germline ends came to 11 bases. In germline, CDR1 is MNHEY, CDR2 SVGAGI. The CDR3 extends over 15 amino acids. CDR3 region: CASSYARRPNYGYTF. In DNA, the CDR3 is TGTGCCAGCAGTTATGCACGGAGACCTAACTATGGCTACACCTTC.

The chain uses TRBV7-8 and TRBJ2-3; 8 positions match TRBD1. Trimming took 1 base from V and 3 from J; bases not matched to a gene: 6. This CDR3 contains 16 residues. Germline V gene sequence: CDR1 SGHVS, CDR2 FQNEAQ. In nucleotides, the CDR3 is TGTGCCAGCAGCTTAGGACCTGGACAGGGTACAGATACGCAGTATTTT. This sequence encodes CASSLGPGQGTDTQYF.

The chain combines TRBV5-6 with TRBJ1-1; 7 bases are shared with TRBD1. This CDR3 region has 14 residues. The junction had 9 bases not matched to a gene; V was cut back by 0 bases and J by 10 bases. Germline V gene lookup returns CDR1 SGHDT and CDR2 YYEEEE. The CDR3 spells CASSLGAGGIRAFF. The CDR3, as DNA: TGTGCCAGCAGCTTGGGGGCAGGGGGGATCAGAGCTTTCTTT.

The chain carries TRBV6-5 and TRBJ2-1, with 15 positions matching TRBD2. V dropped 4 bases and J dropped 7; count of bases not matched to a gene: 5. In germline, CDR1 is MNHEY, CDR2 SVGAGI. CDR3 length: 16 amino acids. The CDR3 nucleotides read TGTGCCAGCAGTTCAGGACTAGCGGGGGGGGGAAATGAGCAGTTCTTC. Its translation: CASSSGLAGGGNEQFF.

The chain uses TRBV6-5 and TRBJ1-5; 7 bases agree with TRBD1. CDR1 MNHEY and CDR2 SVGAGI come from the germline V gene. The CDR3 contains 15 residues. The V and J ends lost 6 bases and 3 bases, in that order; junction bases with no gene match: 8. The CDR3 loop is CASSISGGANQPQHF. In nucleotides, the CDR3 is TGTGCCAGCAGCATATCAGGGGGGGCCAATCAGCCCCAGCATTTT.

V gene TRBV28 combines with J gene TRBJ2-7, with D hard to call. The CDR3 runs to 11 residues. Per germline, CDR1 MDHEN and CDR2 SYDVKM. V was shortened by 3 bases and J by 7 bases, with 7 bases between the two germline ends. The CDR3 region has the DNA TGTGCCAGCAGTTTTGATCGGGAGCAGTACTTC. Amino acid sequence: CASSFDREQYF.

The chain employs TRBV5-1 and TRBJ2-2, with 7 bases lining up with TRBD1. CDR1 and CDR2 from the germline V gene are SGHRS and YFSETQ. This CDR3 is built from 15 residues. Unmatched junction bases numbered 5, after V lost 4 bases and J lost 2 bases. The CDR3 spells CASSPGQPNTGELFF. The CDR3 DNA sequence: TGCGCCAGCAGCCCGGGACAGCCCAACACCGGGGAGCTGTTTTTT. Full variable domain (rest looked up from reference TRBV5-1 and TRBJ2-2): KAGVTQTPRYLIKTRGQQVTLSCSPISGHRSVSWYQQTPGQGLQFLFEYFSETQRNKGNFPGRFSGRQFSNSRSEMNVSTLELGDSALYLCASSPGQPNTGELFFGEGSRLTVL.

This chain connects TRBV3-1 (or the pseudogene TRBV3-2) to TRBJ1-1; D is unclear. CDR3 size: 14 residues. With 5 bases removed from V and 1 base from J, the gap between germline ends came to 11 bases. Germline V CDR1 and CDR2: LGHDT, YNNKEL (reference sequence). The CDR3 is CASSYEGPNTEAFF. The CDR3 nucleotides read TGTGCCAGCAGCTATGAGGGTCCGAACACTGAAGCTTTCTTT.

The V call is TRBV11-2, the J call TRBJ2-3, with TRBD1 as a possible D gene (5 bases). Germline values: CDR1 SGHAT, CDR2 FQNNGV. The CDR3 totals 15 residues. V was clipped by 1 base and J by 2 bases, with 10 bases between them. CDR3 sequence reads: CASSLGGRLTDTQYF. In nucleotides, the CDR3 is TGTGCCAGCAGCTTAGGGGGCAGACTCACAGATACGCAGTATTTT.

Comment on this clone: The junction and the germline gene differ at one end; a read error may be behind it. The V call is TRBV5-1, the J call TRBJ1-2, with 8 positions matching TRBD1. Germline CDR1 SGHRS, CDR2 YFSETQ. CDR3 size: 14 residues. CDR3 sequence (DNA): TGCGCCAGCAGCCCCGGACAGGGAAACTCTGGCTACACCTTC. Its protein is CASSPGQGNSGYTF.

CDR3 nucleotide sequence: TGTGCCTGGAGTCGGGGGGCCGCTGAAGCTTTCTTT. Residues: CAWSRGAAEAFF. J is TRBJ1-1 and V is TRBV30; weak D call: TRBD1 (6 bases). Germline CDR1 is GTSNPN and CDR2 is SVGIG (reference sequence). The ends were cut back, 2 bases at V and 6 bases at J, with 10 bases in the middle. This CDR3 contains 12 residues.

J is TRBJ2-7 and V is TRBV5-1, with D perhaps being TRBD1 or TRBD2 (5 bases each). The CDR3 has 14 residues. CDR1 and CDR2 (germline): SGHRS, YFSETQ. V lost 2 bases to trimming and J lost 2 bases, with 11 bases between them. As DNA, the CDR3 is TGCGCCAGCAGCTTCCGAGGGACCACCTACGAGCAGTACTTC. Translated: CASSFRGTTYEQYF.

The chain recombines TRBV5-4 with TRBJ2-7; 8 positions match TRBD2. CDR3 length: 15 amino acids. Germline V gives CDR1 SGHNT, CDR2 YYREEE (reference sequence). J was trimmed by 5 bases and V by 2 bases; bases with no gene match: 9. CDR3 region: CASSFSSGSHNEQYF. The CDR3 region has the DNA TGTGCCAGCAGCTTCTCAAGCGGGAGCCATAACGAGCAGTACTTC.

This clone was recorded only once. The chain joins TRBV30 to TRBJ2-7; tentative D call: TRBD1 (5 bases). The CDR3 totals 13 residues. Per the germline V gene, CDR1 is GTSNPN and CDR2 is SVGIG (reference sequence). V lost 2 bases and J 5 bases, leaving 13 bases between the germline ends. The CDR3 here is CAWSQQVTDEQYF. The CDR3 nucleotides are TGTGCCTGGAGTCAACAGGTAACGGACGAGCAGTACTTC.

The chain recombines TRBV3-1 (or the pseudogene TRBV3-2) with TRBJ2-2, with 10 bases identical to TRBD2. Germline assignment: CDR1 LGHDT and CDR2 YNNKEL (reference sequence). Germline trimming cut 3 bases from V and 6 bases from J; bases unmatched to any gene: 7. The CDR3 extends over 16 amino acids. In DNA form, the CDR3 reads TGTGCCAGCAGCCAGCGGAAGCGGGGGGGCCCCGGGGAGCTGTTTTTT. This gives the protein CASSQRKRGGPGELFF.

This clone occurred a few times. The chain carries TRBV11-2 and TRBJ2-7, with TRBD1 as a possible D gene (6 bases). The CDR3 is made up of 17 amino acids. Germline CDR1 is SGHAT and CDR2 is FQNNGV. Deletions cut 5 bases from V and 3 bases from J, with 23 bases between. The CDR3 bases are TGTGCCAGCAGCCTTGTCAAATACAGGGTAGGGAACTACGAGCAGTACTTC. Amino acid sequence: CASSLVKYRVGNYEQYF.

The chain carries TRBV19 and TRBJ1-5; D possibly corresponds to TRBD1 (6 bases). CDR1 and CDR2 (germline): LNHDA, SQIVND (reference sequence). CDR3 length: 16 residues. V gave up 3 bases and J gave up 0 bases, with 12 bases separating them. The chain's CDR3 is CASSMAGTNSNQPQHF. CDR3 nucleotide sequence: TGTGCCAGTAGTATGGCGGGGACAAATAGCAATCAGCCCCAGCATTTT.